Detailed here is one T cell receptor (beta chain). Its antigen is currently unknown. This sample is part of a study of T cell repertoires in cytomegalovirus infection. Study information: It was recently identified HLA-C-restricted and well-studied HLA-B-restricted CMV epitopes that the study used.

The study's findings and limits: Ex vivo responses were dominated by HLA-C-restricted CMV-specific TCR beta clonotypes.

The V and J ends lost 5 bases and 14 bases respectively, with 22 bases between them. The CDR3 length is 14 residues. CDR1 is LGHNA, CDR2 YNFKEQ, per germline. TCRdb re-called the reads with MiXCR, one entry per CDR3 protein. The table includes about a million distinct CDR3 sequences, about a third detected once. The gene calls are TRBV4-2 and TRBJ2-1; TRBD2 might be the D (6 bases). The starting material was cultured CD8+ T cells from PBMCs, obtained from culture after CMV antigen stimulation. The TCR sequence derives from a human donor in good health (CMV status not recorded). Some clones in this sample may be carry-over from other donors' samples. CDR3: CASSGPGLPIPEFF. The CDR3 DNA is TGTGCCAGCAGCGGACCGGGACTGCCCATACCCGAGTTCTTC.